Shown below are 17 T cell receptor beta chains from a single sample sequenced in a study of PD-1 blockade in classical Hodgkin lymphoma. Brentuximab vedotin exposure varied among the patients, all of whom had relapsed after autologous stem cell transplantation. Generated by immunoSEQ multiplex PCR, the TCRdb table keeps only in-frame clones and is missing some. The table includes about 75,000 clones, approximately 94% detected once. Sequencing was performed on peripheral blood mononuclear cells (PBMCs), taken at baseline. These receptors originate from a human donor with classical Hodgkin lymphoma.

CDR3 nucleotides: TGTGCCAGCAGCCAAGAGAGTCAGGGGGGTGTAAACATTCAGTACTTC. It encodes CASSQESQGGVNIQYF. J is TRBJ2-4 and V is TRBV4-2; TRBD1 might be the D (7 bases). V shed 0 bases and J shed 6 bases, with 15 bases lying between them. The CDR3 contains 16 residues. The germline V gene has CDR1 LGHNA and CDR2 YNFKEQ.

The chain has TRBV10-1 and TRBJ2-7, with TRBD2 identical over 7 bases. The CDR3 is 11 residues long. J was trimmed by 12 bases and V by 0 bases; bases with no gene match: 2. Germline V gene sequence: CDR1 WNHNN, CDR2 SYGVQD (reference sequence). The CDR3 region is CASSESGGTYF. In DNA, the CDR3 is TGCGCCAGCAGTGAGTCCGGGGGGACGTACTTC.

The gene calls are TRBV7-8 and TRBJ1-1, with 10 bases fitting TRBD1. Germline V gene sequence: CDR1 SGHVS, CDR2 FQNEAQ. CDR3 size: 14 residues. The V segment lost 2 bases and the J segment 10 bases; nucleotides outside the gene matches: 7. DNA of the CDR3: TGTGCCAGCAGCTTATTCGGACAGGGGGATGGAGCTTTCTTT. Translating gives CASSLFGQGDGAFF.

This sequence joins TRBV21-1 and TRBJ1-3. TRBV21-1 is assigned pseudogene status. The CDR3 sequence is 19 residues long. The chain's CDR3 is CASSKKGVLSGTDGNTIYF. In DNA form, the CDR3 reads TGTGCCAGCAGCAAAAAAGGAGTTCTTTCGGGGACGGATGGGAACACCATATATTTT.

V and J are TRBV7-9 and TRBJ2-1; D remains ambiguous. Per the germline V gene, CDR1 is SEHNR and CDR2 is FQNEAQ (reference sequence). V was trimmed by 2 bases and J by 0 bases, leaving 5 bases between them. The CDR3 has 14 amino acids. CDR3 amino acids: CASSLPSSYNEQFF. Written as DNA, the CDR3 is TGTGCCAGCAGCTTACCTAGCTCCTACAATGAGCAGTTCTTC.

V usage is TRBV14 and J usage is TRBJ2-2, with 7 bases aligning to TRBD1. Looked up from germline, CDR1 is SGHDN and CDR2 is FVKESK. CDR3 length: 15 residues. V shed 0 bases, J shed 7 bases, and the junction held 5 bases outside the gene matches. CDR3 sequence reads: CASSQDSRGYGELFF. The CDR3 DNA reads TGTGCCAGCAGCCAAGATTCCAGGGGGTACGGGGAGCTGTTTTTT.

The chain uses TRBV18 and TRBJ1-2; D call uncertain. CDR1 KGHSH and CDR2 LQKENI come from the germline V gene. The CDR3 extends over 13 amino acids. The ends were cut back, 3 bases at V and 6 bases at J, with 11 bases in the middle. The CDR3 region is CASSPFPPNGYTF. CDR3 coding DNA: TGTGCCAGCTCACCCTTTCCCCCAAATGGCTACACCTTC.

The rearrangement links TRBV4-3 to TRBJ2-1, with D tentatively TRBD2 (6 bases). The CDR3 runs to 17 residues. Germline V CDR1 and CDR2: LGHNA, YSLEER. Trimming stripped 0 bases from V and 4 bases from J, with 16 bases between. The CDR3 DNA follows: TGCGCCAGCAGCCAAGACCCGATGGGGAGGCCTTACAATGAGCAGTTCTTC. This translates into CASSQDPMGRPYNEQFF.

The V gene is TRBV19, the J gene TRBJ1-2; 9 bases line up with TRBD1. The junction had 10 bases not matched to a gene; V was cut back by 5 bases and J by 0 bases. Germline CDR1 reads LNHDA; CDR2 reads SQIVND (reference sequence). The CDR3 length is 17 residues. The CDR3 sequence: CASSDPGQGDANYGYTF. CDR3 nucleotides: TGTGCCAGTAGTGATCCGGGACAGGGTGACGCTAACTATGGCTACACCTTC.

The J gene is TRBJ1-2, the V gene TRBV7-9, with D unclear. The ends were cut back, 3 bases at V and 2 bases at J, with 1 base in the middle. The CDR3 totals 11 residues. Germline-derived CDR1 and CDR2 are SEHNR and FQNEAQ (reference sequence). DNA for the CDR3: TGTGCCAGCAGCTTGAACTATGGCTACACCTTC. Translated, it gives CASSLNYGYTF.

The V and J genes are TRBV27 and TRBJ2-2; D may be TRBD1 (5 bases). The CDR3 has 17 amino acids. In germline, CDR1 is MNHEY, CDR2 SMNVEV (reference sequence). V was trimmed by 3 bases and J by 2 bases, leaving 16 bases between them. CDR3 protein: CASSFWYQGANTGELFF. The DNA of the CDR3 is TGTGCCAGCAGTTTCTGGTACCAAGGGGCCAACACCGGGGAGCTGTTTTTT.

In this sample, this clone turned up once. The CDR3 sequence is CASSKWGQGYEQYF. DNA of the CDR3: TGTGCCAGTTCAAAATGGGGACAGGGCTACGAGCAGTACTTC. J is TRBJ2-7 and V is TRBV6-5; 9 nucleotides align to TRBD1. From germline, CDR1 is MNHEY and CDR2 SVGAGI. The CDR3 is 14 amino acids. The ends lost 9 bases at V and 3 bases at J; junction bases unmatched: 9.

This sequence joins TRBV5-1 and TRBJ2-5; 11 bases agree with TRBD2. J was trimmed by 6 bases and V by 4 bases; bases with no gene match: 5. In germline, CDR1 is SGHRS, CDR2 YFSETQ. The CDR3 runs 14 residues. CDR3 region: CASSLGLAAKTQYF. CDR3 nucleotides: TGCGCCAGCAGCCTGGGACTAGCGGCGAAGACCCAGTACTTC.

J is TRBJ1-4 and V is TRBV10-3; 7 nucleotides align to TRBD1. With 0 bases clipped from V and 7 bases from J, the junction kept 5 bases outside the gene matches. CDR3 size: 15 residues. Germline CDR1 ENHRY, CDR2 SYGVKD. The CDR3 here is CAISESRGHGEKLFF. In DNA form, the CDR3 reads TGTGCCATCAGTGAGTCAAGGGGGCATGGTGAAAAACTGTTTTTT.

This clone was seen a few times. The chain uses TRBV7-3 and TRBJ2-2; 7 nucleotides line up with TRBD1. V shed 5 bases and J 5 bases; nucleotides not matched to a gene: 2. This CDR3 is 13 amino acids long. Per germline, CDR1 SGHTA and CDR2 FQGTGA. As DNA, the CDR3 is TGTGCCAGCAGCCACAGGGGTACCGGGGAGCTGTTTTTT. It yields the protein CASSHRGTGELFF.

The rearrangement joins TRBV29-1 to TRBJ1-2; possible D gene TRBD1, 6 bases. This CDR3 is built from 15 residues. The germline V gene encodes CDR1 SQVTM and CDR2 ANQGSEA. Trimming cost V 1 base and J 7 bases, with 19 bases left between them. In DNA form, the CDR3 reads TGCAGCGTTGAAGGGGACATTCGATCGGTGAGTGGCTACACCTTC. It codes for CSVEGDIRSVSGYTF.

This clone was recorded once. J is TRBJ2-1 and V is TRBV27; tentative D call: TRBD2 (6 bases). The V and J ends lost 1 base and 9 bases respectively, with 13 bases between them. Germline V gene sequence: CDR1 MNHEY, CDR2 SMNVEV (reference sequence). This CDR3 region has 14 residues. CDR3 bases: TGTGCCAGCAGTTTATGGCCTAGCGCACCTGAGCAGTTCTTC. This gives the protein CASSLWPSAPEQFF.